A single sample gave rise to the 15 T cell receptor beta chains below, sequenced in a study of lymphopenia after photon versus proton radiotherapy. Clones were read by immunoSEQ multiplex PCR, and TCRdb kept only the in-frame ones, dropping some. Among 17,000 or so clones listed, 75% to 90% were seen once. Specimen: peripheral blood, collected from a patient treated with proton-based radiotherapy. The receptors derive from a man between 65 and 85 years old with pancreatic cancer.

This clone has a single count. V usage is TRBV6-5 and J usage is TRBJ1-1; no clear D gene. The V gene lost 2 bases and the J gene lost 7 bases, with 11 bases spanning the gap. The V gene's germline CDR1 is MNHEY and CDR2 SVGAGI. This CDR3 region has 13 residues. The CDR3 here is CASSYVIGNEAFF. CDR3 DNA: TGTGCCAGCAGTTACGTAATAGGGAATGAAGCTTTCTTT.

The J gene is TRBJ1-2, the V gene TRBV9, with 7 nucleotides matching TRBD1. The ends lost 3 bases at V and 5 bases at J; junction bases unmatched: 10. Germline assignment: CDR1 SGDLS and CDR2 YYNGEE. The CDR3 is made up of 15 amino acids. DNA of the CDR3: TGTGCCAGCAGCGAGGAGACAGGGCAGTGGTATGGCTACACCTTC. It specifies CASSEETGQWYGYTF.

This clone appeared a few times. The genes are TRBV5-1 and TRBJ1-1, with D tentatively TRBD1 (5 bases). Germline V gene lookup returns CDR1 SGHRS and CDR2 YFSETQ. V dropped 5 bases and J dropped 0 bases, with 11 bases sitting between them. This CDR3 comprises 14 residues. CDR3 region: CASSLDSLNTEAFF. The CDR3 DNA reads as TGCGCCAGCAGTTTAGACAGTCTGAACACTGAAGCTTTCTTT.

This chain connects TRBV14 to TRBJ1-6; possibly TRBD1 for D (5 bases). V lost 0 bases to trimming and J lost 6 bases, with 12 bases between them. This CDR3 is built from 16 residues. Looked up from germline, CDR1 is SGHDN and CDR2 is FVKESK. The CDR3 nucleotides read TGTGCCAGCAGCCAAGATTGGGGCAGGGTTAATTCACCCCTCCACTTT. Its translation: CASSQDWGRVNSPLHF.

The chain uses TRBV7-3 and TRBJ1-6; maybe TRBD1 (5 bases). CDR1 and CDR2 from the germline V gene are SGHTA and FQGTGA. The CDR3 contains 16 residues. Trimming left V 2 bases short and J 5 bases short, with 13 bases between. The CDR3 sequence is CASSLLPRGNNSPLHF. CDR3 DNA: TGTGCCAGCAGCTTACTTCCACGGGGGAATAATTCACCCCTCCACTTT.

This clone turned up a few times. The gene calls are TRBV10-3 and TRBJ1-5; tentative D call: TRBD1 (5 bases). V lost 2 bases and J 4 bases, leaving 9 bases between the germline ends. The CDR3 runs to 14 residues. Germline V gives CDR1 ENHRY, CDR2 SYGVKD. CDR3 nucleotides: TGTGCCATCAGTGAGGTGGGGCGTAATCAGCCCCAGCATTTT. Amino acids: CAISEVGRNQPQHF.

This chain connects TRBV2 to TRBJ1-2, with D perhaps TRBD1 (6 bases). Trimming took off 8 bases at V and 4 bases at J, with 20 bases between the two ends. This CDR3 region has 15 residues. Germline V gene sequence: CDR1 SNHLY, CDR2 FYNNEI. CDR3 sequence: CASALTGPRGYGYTF. CDR3 DNA sequence: TGTGCCAGCGCATTGACAGGCCCCCGGGGCTATGGCTACACCTTC.

V and J are TRBV7-2 and TRBJ2-3, with D possibly being TRBD1 (5 bases). Germline CDR1 SGHTA, CDR2 FQGNSA. This CDR3 is 15 amino acids long. V lost 4 bases, J lost 6 bases, and 17 bases lay in between. The CDR3 coding sequence is TGTGCCAGCAGCTCGTACAGGCTGCGCCGGGATACGCAGTATTTT. It specifies CASSSYRLRRDTQYF.

This chain uses TRBV28 with TRBJ1-5; D call uncertain. The germline V gene encodes CDR1 MDHEN and CDR2 SYDVKM. This CDR3 has 11 residues. Trimming left V 5 bases short and J 12 bases short, with 11 bases between. CDR3 coding DNA: TGTGCCAGCAGTCCTACACGGGTCCAGCATTTT. Encoded protein: CASSPTRVQHF.

The V gene is TRBV11-1, the J gene TRBJ1-1; D may be TRBD1 (6 bases). The CDR3 is 18 residues long. The germline V gene encodes CDR1 SGHAT and CDR2 FQDESV (reference sequence). The V and J ends lost 3 bases and 0 bases respectively, with 20 bases between them. The CDR3 DNA sequence: TGTGCCAGCAGCTTGGACGCCCGGAGACAGGCGTTGAACACTGAAGCTTTCTTT. This gives the protein CASSLDARRQALNTEAFF.

This clone was seen once. The chain combines TRBV19 with TRBJ1-4, with D possibly being TRBD1 (6 bases). The CDR3 is 15 residues long. The germline V gene has CDR1 LNHDA and CDR2 SQIVND (reference sequence). The germline V and J ends were trimmed by 3 bases and 3 bases, with 11 bases remaining between them. The CDR3 here is CASSIAGVANEKLFF. The CDR3 DNA reads as TGTGCCAGTAGTATCGCAGGGGTAGCTAATGAAAAACTGTTTTTT.

The chain employs TRBV7-9 and TRBJ1-6; 9 positions agree with TRBD1. The CDR3 has 16 residues. Germline lookup yields CDR1 SEHNR and CDR2 FQNEAQ (reference sequence). Losses at the gene ends were 1 base for V and 5 bases for J; bases not matched to a gene: 3. CDR3 nucleotides: TGTGCCAGCAGCTTAGGGACAGGGGCCAATAATTCACCCCTCCACTTT. This gives the protein CASSLGTGANNSPLHF.

The table lists this clone with a few counts. This chain links TRBV19 with TRBJ2-2; D gene uncertain. V was pared by 1 base and J by 4 bases, with 7 bases between. Germline CDR1 reads LNHDA; CDR2 reads SQIVND (reference sequence). There are 14 residues in the CDR3. CDR3 coding DNA: TGTGCCAGTAGTATAGGGCAGATCACCGGGGAGCTGTTTTTT. Protein sequence: CASSIGQITGELFF.

The J gene is TRBJ2-7, the V gene TRBV15; D remains ambiguous. Per the germline V gene, CDR1 is LNHNV and CDR2 is YYDKDF (reference sequence). This CDR3 is built from 14 residues. Trimming removed 0 bases from V and 1 base from J, with 7 bases in between. The CDR3 reads CATSRDRASYEQYF. In nucleotides, the CDR3 is TGTGCCACCAGCAGAGACAGAGCTTCCTACGAGCAGTACTTC.

The rearrangement joins TRBV19 to TRBJ1-2; TRBD1 matches at 8 bases. J was trimmed by 5 bases and V by 10 bases; bases with no gene match: 15. The CDR3 runs to 15 residues. CDR1 is LNHDA and CDR2 is SQIVND in the germline V gene (reference sequence). The CDR3 DNA is TGTGCCACCAAAAGGAGGACAGGGTATCTTTATGGCTACACCTTC. As protein: CATKRRTGYLYGYTF.